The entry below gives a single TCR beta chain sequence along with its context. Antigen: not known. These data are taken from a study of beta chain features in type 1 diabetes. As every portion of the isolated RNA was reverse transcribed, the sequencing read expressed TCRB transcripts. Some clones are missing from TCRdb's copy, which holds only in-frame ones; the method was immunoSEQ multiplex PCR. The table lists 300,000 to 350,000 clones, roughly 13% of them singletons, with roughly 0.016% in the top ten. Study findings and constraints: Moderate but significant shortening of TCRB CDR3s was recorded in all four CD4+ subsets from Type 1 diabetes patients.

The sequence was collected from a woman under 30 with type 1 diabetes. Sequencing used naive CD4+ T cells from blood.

The CDR3: CASSSPSGRQFF. The CDR3 bases are TGTGCCAGCAGCTCACCAAGCGGGAGGCAGTTCTTC. This chain links TRBV7-3 with TRBJ2-1; TRBD2 agrees at 8 bases. The V and J ends lost 4 bases and 12 bases, in that order; junction bases with no gene match: 5. Germline V lookup: CDR1 SGHTA, CDR2 FQGTGA. The CDR3 loop spans 12 amino acids.